This T cell receptor beta chain was recorded in a study of T cell responses to AZD1222 COVID-19 vaccine. Profiled with immunoSEQ multiplex PCR; TCRdb holds only in-frame clones, not every one. Seen here are about 150,000 clones, approximately 90% observed once, and the top ten hold less than 5%. The CDR3 is made up of 13 amino acids. Germline CDR1 and CDR2: SGHTA and FQGNSA. V dropped 8 bases and J dropped 2 bases, with 10 bases sitting between them. Source: peripheral blood, taken 28 days after the second AZD1222 dose. This chain uses TRBV7-2 with TRBJ1-5, with D perhaps TRBD1 (5 bases). The receptor comes from an adult who received the AZD1222 COVID-19 vaccine. The CDR3 loop reads CASRPGGNQPQHF. The CDR3 DNA sequence: TGTGCCAGCCGACCGGGGGGCAATCAGCCCCAGCATTTT. Full variable domain (rest looked up from reference TRBV7-2 and TRBJ1-5): GAGVSQSPSNKVTEKGKDVELRCDPISGHTALYWYRQSLGQGLEFLIYFQGNSAPDKSGLPSDRFSAERTGGSVSTLTIQRTQQEDSAVYLCASRPGGNQPQHFGDGTRLSIL.